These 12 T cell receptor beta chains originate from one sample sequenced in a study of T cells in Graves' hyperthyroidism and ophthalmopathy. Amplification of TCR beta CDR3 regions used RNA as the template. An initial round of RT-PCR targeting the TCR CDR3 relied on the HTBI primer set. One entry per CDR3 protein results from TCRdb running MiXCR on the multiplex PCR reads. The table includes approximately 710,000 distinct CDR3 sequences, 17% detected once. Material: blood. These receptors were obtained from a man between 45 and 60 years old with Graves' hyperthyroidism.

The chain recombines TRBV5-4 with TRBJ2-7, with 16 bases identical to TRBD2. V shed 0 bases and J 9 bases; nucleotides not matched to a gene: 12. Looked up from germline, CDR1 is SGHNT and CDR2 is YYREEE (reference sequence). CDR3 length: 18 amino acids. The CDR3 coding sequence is TGTGCCAGCAGCTTGGGAGGGACTAGCGGGAGGGGTTCGGATGGGCAGTACTTC. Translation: CASSLGGTSGRGSDGQYF.

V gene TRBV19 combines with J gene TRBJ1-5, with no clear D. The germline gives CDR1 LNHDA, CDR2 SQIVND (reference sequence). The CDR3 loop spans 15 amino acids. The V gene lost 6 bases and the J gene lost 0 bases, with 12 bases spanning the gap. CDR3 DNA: TGTGCCAGTAGAGTGGCAGCTTATAGCAATCAGCCCCAGCATTTT. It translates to CASRVAAYSNQPQHF.

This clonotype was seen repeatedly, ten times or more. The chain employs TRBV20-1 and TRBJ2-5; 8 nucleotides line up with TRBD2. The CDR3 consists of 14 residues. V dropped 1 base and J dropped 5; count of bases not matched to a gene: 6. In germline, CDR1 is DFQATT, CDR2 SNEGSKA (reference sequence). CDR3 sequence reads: CSARVVSGMETQYF. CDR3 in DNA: TGCAGTGCTAGAGTGGTTAGCGGGATGGAGACCCAGTACTTC.

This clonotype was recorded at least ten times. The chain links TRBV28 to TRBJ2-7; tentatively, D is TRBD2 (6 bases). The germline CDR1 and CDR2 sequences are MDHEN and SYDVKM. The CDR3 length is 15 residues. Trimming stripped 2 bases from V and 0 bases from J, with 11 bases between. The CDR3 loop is CASSLPGGSSYEQYF. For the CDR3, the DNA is TGTGCCAGCAGTTTACCCGGGGGTAGCTCCTACGAGCAGTACTTC.

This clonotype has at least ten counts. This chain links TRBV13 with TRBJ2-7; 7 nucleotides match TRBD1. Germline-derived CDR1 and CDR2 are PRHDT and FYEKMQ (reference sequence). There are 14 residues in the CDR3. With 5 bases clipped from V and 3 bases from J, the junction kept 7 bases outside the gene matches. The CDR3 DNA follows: TGTGCCAGCAGCATAAGGGACAGAGACTACGAGCAGTACTTC. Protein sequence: CASSIRDRDYEQYF.

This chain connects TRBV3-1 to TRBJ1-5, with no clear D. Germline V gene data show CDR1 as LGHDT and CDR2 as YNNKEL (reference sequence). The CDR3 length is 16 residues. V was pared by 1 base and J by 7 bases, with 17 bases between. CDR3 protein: CASSQGPGVGEQPQHF. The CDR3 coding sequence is TGTGCCAGCAGCCAAGGCCCAGGAGTAGGTGAACAGCCCCAGCATTTT.

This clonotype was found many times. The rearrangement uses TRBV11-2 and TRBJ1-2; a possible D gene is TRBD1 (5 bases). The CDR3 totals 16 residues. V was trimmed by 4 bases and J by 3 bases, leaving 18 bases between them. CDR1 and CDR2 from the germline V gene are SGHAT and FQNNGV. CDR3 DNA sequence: TGTGCCAGCAGCTCAATTCCGGGACGGCGGGACTATGGCTACACCTTC. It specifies CASSSIPGRRDYGYTF.

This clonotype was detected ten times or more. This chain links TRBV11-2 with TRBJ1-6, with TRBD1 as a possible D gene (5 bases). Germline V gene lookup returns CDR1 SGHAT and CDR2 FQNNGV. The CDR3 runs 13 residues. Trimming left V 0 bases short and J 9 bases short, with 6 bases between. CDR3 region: CASSLEGGSPLHF. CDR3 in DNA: TGTGCCAGCAGCTTAGAGGGGGGTTCACCCCTCCACTTT.

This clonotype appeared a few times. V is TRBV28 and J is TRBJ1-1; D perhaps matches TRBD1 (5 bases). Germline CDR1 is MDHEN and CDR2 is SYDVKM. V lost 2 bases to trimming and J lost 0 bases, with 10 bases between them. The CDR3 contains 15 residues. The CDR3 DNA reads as TGTGCCAGCAGTTTAAAAGGGGTATTGAACACTGAAGCTTTCTTT. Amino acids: CASSLKGVLNTEAFF.

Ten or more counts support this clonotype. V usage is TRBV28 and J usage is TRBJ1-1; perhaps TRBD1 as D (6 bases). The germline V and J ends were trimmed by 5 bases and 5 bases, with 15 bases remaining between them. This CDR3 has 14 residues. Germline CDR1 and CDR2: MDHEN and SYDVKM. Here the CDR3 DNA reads TGTGCCAGCAGTCTCGGACAGCCGGAGACTGAAGCTTTCTTT. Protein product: CASSLGQPETEAFF.

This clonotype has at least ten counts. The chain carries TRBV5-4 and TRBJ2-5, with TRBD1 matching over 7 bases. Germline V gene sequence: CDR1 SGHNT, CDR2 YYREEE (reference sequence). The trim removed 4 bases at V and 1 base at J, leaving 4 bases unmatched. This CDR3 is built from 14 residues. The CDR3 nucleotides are TGTGCCAGCAGCACTCGACAGGGCCAAGAGACCCAGTACTTC. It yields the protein CASSTRQGQETQYF.

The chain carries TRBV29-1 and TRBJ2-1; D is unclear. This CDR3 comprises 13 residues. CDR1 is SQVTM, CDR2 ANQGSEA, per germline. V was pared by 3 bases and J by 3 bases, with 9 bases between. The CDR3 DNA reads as TGCAGCGTTGATTCCACTATCTACAATGAGCAGTTCTTC. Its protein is CSVDSTIYNEQFF.